The 7 T cell receptor beta chains presented below share a single source sample, sequenced in a study of identical twins. TCRdb used MiXCR to reprocess the 5' RACE reads, holding one entry per CDR3 protein. Of roughly 500,000 distinct CDR3 sequences listed, about 20% are singletons. The same data also contributed to another study, on T cells expressing NK-cell markers.

Input material: CD4+ T cells sorted from blood. All receptors derive from a woman between 18 and 29 years old in good health.

The chain has TRBV12-3 or TRBV12-4 and TRBJ1-1; 8 bases fit TRBD1. This CDR3 comprises 15 residues. Trimming removed 6 bases from V and 4 bases from J; junction bases left unmatched: 10. The DNA for the CDR3 is TGTGCCAGCAGCCCCCGTAGGACAGGGAGCACTGAAGCTTTCTTT. Amino acid sequence: CASSPRRTGSTEAFF.

This clonotype was detected only a few times. The chain has TRBV6-1 and TRBJ2-1; the D call may be TRBD1 or TRBD2 (6 bases each). The V gene's germline CDR1 is MNHNS and CDR2 SASEGT. The CDR3 covers 14 residues. Deletions cut 10 bases from V and 6 bases from J, with 19 bases between. DNA of the CDR3: TGTGCCACGGGGGTACAGGGTTTTCTCAATGAGCAGTTCTTC. Protein product: CATGVQGFLNEQFF.

This chain connects TRBV2 to TRBJ2-7; D may be TRBD1 (5 bases). Germline loops: CDR1 SNHLY, CDR2 FYNNEI. This CDR3 has 12 amino acids. The V end was cut by 8 bases, the J end by 4 bases, with 12 bases between. The CDR3 is CASHSRAYEQYF. DNA of the CDR3: TGTGCCAGCCACTCCAGGGCGTACGAGCAGTACTTC.

The chain links TRBV7-3 to TRBJ1-4, with D unresolved. V was trimmed by 7 bases and J by 5 bases, leaving 17 bases between them. Germline values: CDR1 SGHTA, CDR2 FQGTGA. This CDR3 has 15 amino acids. CDR3 protein: CASNPTGPSNEKLFF. The CDR3 DNA reads as TGTGCCAGCAACCCGACGGGCCCCTCGAATGAAAAACTGTTTTTT.

The gene calls are TRBV5-5 and TRBJ2-3; TRBD2 matches at 10 bases. Per germline, CDR1 SGHKS and CDR2 YYEKEE (reference sequence). V shed 1 base, J shed 5 bases, and the junction held 7 bases outside the gene matches. There are 16 residues in the CDR3. The CDR3 nucleotides are TGTGCCAGCAGCTTGACAACTAGCGGGGTGAAAGATACGCAGTATTTT. It codes for CASSLTTSGVKDTQYF.

The V and J genes are TRBV12-3 or TRBV12-4 and TRBJ1-5, with D perhaps matching TRBD1 (6 bases). V was pared by 1 base and J by 2 bases, with 9 bases between. The CDR3 length is 15 residues. Here the CDR3 reads CASSLDRDGNQPQHF. CDR3 sequence (DNA): TGTGCCAGCAGTTTAGACAGGGATGGCAATCAGCCCCAGCATTTT.

The V and J genes are TRBV7-9 and TRBJ2-7; D unclear. V was pared by 7 bases and J by 3 bases, with 19 bases between. Germline values: CDR1 SEHNR, CDR2 FQNEAQ (reference sequence). The CDR3 extends over 15 amino acids. CDR3 DNA: TGTGCCAGCACCCCCGGACCGCCGACATACTACGAGCAGTACTTC. This sequence encodes CASTPGPPTYYEQYF.